Included here is one TCR beta chain sequence, with context. What it recognizes is unknown. Germline trimming cut 6 bases from V and 6 bases from J; bases unmatched to any gene: 11. Germline CDR1 and CDR2: SNHLY and FYNNEI. The CDR3 length is 16 residues. The data derive from a study of T cells in Graves' hyperthyroidism and ophthalmopathy. What was amplified from RNA transcripts were TCR beta CDR3 regions. The HTBI primer set served for first-round RT-PCR of the TCR CDR3. MiXCR, run by TCRdb on the multiplex PCR reads, gives a single entry per CDR3 protein. Of roughly 500,000 distinct CDR3 sequences listed, around 42% were seen once; the top ten hold under 20%. Patients with uncontrolled infections, other autoimmune diseases, pregnancy or lactation were excluded. Based on clinical symptoms, serum thyroxine and TRAb, thyroid ultrasound and orbital computed tomography, diagnoses were reached. Study conclusions and caveats: A model of 13 V-J features distinguished ophthalmopathy from stable hyperthyroidism. Also found in blood were most expanded thyroid clonotypes above 0.001.

This rearrangement joins TRBV2 to TRBJ1-6; TRBD1 matches at 7 bases. Material: peripheral blood or thyroid tissue (not recorded which). The sequence was collected from an adult woman with Graves' disease, either hyperthyroidism or ophthalmopathy (not recorded which). Written as DNA, the CDR3 is TGTGCCAGCAGGGGGGACAGAGGATCGGCTAATTCACCCCTCCACTTT. Translating it yields CASRGDRGSANSPLHF.